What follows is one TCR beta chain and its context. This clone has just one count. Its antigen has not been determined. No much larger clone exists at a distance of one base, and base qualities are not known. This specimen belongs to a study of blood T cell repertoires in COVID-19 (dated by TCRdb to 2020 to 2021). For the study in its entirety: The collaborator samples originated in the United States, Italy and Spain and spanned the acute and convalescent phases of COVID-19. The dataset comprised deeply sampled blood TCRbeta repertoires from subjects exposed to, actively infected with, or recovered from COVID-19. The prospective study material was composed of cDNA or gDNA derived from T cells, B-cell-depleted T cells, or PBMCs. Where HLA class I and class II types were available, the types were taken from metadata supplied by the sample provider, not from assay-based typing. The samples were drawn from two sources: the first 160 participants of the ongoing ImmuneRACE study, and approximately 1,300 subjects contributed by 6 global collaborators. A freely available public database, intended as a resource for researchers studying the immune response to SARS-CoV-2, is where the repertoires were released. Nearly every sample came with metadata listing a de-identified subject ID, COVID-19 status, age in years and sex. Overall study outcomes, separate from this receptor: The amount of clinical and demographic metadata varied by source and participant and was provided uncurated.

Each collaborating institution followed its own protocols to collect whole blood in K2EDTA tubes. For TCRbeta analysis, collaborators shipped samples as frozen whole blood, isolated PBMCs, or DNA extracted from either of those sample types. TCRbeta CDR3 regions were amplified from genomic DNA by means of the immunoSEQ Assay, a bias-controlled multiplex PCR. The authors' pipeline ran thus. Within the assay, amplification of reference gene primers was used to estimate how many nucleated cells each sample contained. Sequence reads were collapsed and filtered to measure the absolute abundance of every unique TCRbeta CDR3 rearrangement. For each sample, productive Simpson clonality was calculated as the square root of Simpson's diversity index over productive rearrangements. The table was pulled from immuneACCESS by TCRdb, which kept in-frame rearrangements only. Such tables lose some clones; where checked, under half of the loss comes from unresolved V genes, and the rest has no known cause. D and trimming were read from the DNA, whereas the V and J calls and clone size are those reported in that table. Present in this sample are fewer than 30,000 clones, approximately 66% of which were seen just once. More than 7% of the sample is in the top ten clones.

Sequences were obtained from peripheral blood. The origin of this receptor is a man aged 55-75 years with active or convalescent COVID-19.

The CDR3 amino acid sequence is: CASSPKPIQGPNEQFF. The nucleotide sequence is TGTGCCAGCAGCCCGAAACCGATTCAGGGCCCCAATGAGCAGTTCTTC. The V and J genes are TRBV9 and TRBJ2-1, and TRBD1 may be the D gene, going by 5 matching bases. Taken from cysteine to phenylalanine, the CDR3 has 16 residues. Only CDR3 DNA remains: 48 bases, in frame from the first base. According to the germline V gene, CDR1 reads SGDLS and CDR2 reads YYNGEE. V and J are truncated by 4 bases and 6 bases respectively, leaving an intervening sequence of 20 bases.